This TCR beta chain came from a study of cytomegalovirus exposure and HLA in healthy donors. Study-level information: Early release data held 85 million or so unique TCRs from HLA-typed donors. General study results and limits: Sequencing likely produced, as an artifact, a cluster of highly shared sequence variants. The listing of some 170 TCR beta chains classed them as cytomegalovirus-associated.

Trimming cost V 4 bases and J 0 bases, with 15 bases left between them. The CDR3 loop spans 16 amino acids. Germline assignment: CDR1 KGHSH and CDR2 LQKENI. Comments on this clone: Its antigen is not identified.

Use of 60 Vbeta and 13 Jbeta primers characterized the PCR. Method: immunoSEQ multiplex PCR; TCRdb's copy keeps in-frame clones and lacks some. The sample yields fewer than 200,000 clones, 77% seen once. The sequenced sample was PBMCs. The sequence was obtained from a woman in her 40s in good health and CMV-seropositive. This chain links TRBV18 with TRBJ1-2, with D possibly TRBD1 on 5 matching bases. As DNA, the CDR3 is TGTGCCAGCTCACTTCTAGCGGGGCTAACTAACTATGGCTACACCTTC. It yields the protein CASSLLAGLTNYGYTF.